Listed below are T cell receptor beta chains from one sample, sequenced in a study of beta chain features in type 1 diabetes. Generated by immunoSEQ multiplex PCR, the TCRdb table keeps only in-frame clones and is missing some. The sample has about 360,000 clones, about 12% seen once. The sample comprised naive CD4+ T cells from blood. The receptors stem from a man aged 18 to 29 in good health. CDR3s include the opening cysteine and the closing phenylalanine or tryptophan. The D gene is left open where the match is weak. Clone size is not always given. Where it is, it says once, few, many or a class for expanded clones.

j_call,v_call,d_call,clone_size,cdr3_nt,cdr3_aa
TRBJ2-6,TRBV28,NA,few,TGTGCCAGCAGTTTTTCAGGCTCTGGGGCCAACGTCCTGACTTTC,CASSFSGSGANVLTF
TRBJ2-3,TRBV4-2,NA,few,TGTGCCAGCAGCCAAGAAGAGAGAGATACGCAGTATTTT,CASSQEERDTQYF
TRBJ2-7,TRBV5-1,NA,few,TGCGCCAGCAGCTTAGCGGGTTCCCGCCCCTACGAGCAGTACTTC,CASSLAGSRPYEQYF
TRBJ1-2,TRBV7-9,NA,few,TGTGCCAGCAGCTTTCTGCGGGCAATGGGCTACACCTTC,CASSFLRAMGYTF
TRBJ2-7,TRBV11-2,NA,NA,TGTGCCAGCAGCCGAGGGGGTATTTCCTACGAGCAGTACTTC,CASSRGGISYEQYF
TRBJ2-5,TRBV7-6,TRBD2,NA,TGTGCCAGCAGCCCCCTAGCGGGGAAAGGGGAGACCCAGTACTTC,CASSPLAGKGETQYF
TRBJ1-6,TRBV28,NA,NA,TGTGCCAGCAATCTGGGGGGGCTGAGGAATTCACCCCTCCACTTT,CASNLGGLRNSPLHF
TRBJ2-2,TRBV5-1,NA,few,TGCGCCAGCAGCTATGGACAGAGGAACACCGGGGAGCTGTTTTTT,CASSYGQRNTGELFF
TRBJ2-7,TRBV7-2,TRBD1,few,TGTGCCAGCAGCCGGAGACAGGGACCCTACGAGCAGTACTTC,CASSRRQGPYEQYF
TRBJ2-7,TRBV5-1,TRBD1,NA,TGCGCCAGCAGCCAAGGACAGGCGTCCTCCTACGAGCAGTACTTC,CASSQGQASSYEQYF
TRBJ1-5,TRBV28,NA,NA,TGTGCCAGCAGTTTTCACGGGACAACTCAGCCCCAGCATTTT,CASSFHGTTQPQHF
TRBJ2-3,TRBV7-2,NA,few,TGTGCCAGCAGCCCGGCGGGGCTAGGCACAGATACGCAGTATTTT,CASSPAGLGTDTQYF
TRBJ2-1,TRBV4-2,NA,few,TGTGCCAGCAGCCAAGAATGGGCGGGGGCAGCTCTTAATGAGCAGTTCTTC,CASSQEWAGAALNEQFF
TRBJ1-5,TRBV25-1,NA,NA,TGTGCCAGCAGCCCGGGAGGGCCGAGCAATCAGCCCCAGCATTTT,CASSPGGPSNQPQHF
TRBJ2-7,TRBV28,TRBD1,few,TGTGCCAGCAGAATCCAGGGGGATTTCCACGAGCAGTACTTC,CASRIQGDFHEQYF
TRBJ2-7,TRBV5-6,TRBD1,NA,TGTGCCAGCACCCGGGACAGGGGATACGAGCAGTACTTC,CASTRDRGYEQYF
TRBJ1-1,TRBV28,TRBD1,NA,TGTGCCAGCAGTTCGTCCGGGACAGGGAACACTGAAGCTTTCTTT,CASSSSGTGNTEAFF
TRBJ1-2,TRBV28,NA,few,TGTGCCAGCAGTTCACCCGGGGGTAACTATGGCTACACCTTC,CASSSPGGNYGYTF
TRBJ2-7,TRBV27,NA,few,TGTGCCAGCAGTTCACCGCCCTCAAATAGCTCCTACGAGCAGTACTTC,CASSSPPSNSSYEQYF
TRBJ2-7,TRBV20-1,NA,NA,TGCAGTGCTAGGGGCCCTTACGAGCAGTACTTC,CSARGPYEQYF
TRBJ1-1,TRBV5-1,NA,NA,TGCGCCAGCAGCTTCCCGACGGGGGGGATGAACACTGAAGCTTTCTTT,CASSFPTGGMNTEAFF
TRBJ1-6,TRBV27,NA,few,TGTGCCAGCAGTCTAGTTGGGTATAATTCACCCCTCCACTTT,CASSLVGYNSPLHF
TRBJ1-1,TRBV6-5,TRBD1,few,TGTGCCACCCGCAGGGGGTTGAACACTGAAGCTTTCTTT,CATRRGLNTEAFF
TRBJ1-6,TRBV7-8,NA,few,TGTGCCAGCCATCATTCTGCGCGGGATTCACCCCTCCACTTT,CASHHSARDSPLHF
TRBJ2-3,TRBV29-1,NA,few,TGCAGCGTTGAAGGGGGCCAGCACACAGATACGCAGTATTTT,CSVEGGQHTDTQYF
TRBJ2-7,TRBV15,NA,NA,TGTGCCACCAGCAGAGGGGACACCTACTACGAGCAGTACTTC,CATSRGDTYYEQYF
TRBJ1-2,TRBV7-8,NA,once,TGTGCCAGCAGCTTAGGGCAGGGTTTAGCCTATGGCTACACCTTC,CASSLGQGLAYGYTF
TRBJ1-2,TRBV18,TRBD1,NA,TGTGCCAGCTCACCCGCCCGGACAGGCTATGGCTACACCTTC,CASSPARTGYGYTF
TRBJ1-2,TRBV29-1,NA,few,TGCAGCGTTGGTGCAGGGCTCAACTATGGCTACACCTTC,CSVGAGLNYGYTF
TRBJ1-1,TRBV30,NA,NA,TGTGCCTGGAATATAGGACAGCCGAACACTGAAGCTTTCTTT,CAWNIGQPNTEAFF
TRBJ2-7,TRBV15,NA,NA,TGTGCCACCAGCGAAGCACAGGGTTCCTACGAGCAGTACTTC,CATSEAQGSYEQYF
TRBJ1-2,TRBV10-3,NA,NA,TGTGCCATCACAAACGGTCAACTAGATGGCTACACCTTC,CAITNGQLDGYTF